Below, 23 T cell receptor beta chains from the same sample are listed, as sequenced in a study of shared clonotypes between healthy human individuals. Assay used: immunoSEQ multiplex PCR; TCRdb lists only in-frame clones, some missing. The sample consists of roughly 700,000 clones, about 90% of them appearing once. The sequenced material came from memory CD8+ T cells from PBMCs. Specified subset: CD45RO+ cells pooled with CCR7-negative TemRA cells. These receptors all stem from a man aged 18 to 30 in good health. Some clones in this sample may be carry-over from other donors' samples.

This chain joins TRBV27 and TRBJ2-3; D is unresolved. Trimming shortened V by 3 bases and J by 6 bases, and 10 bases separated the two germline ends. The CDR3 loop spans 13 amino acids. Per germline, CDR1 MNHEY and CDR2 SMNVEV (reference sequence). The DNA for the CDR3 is TGTGCCAGCAGTTTGGTTCGGCGGGATACGCAGTATTTT. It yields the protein CASSLVRRDTQYF.

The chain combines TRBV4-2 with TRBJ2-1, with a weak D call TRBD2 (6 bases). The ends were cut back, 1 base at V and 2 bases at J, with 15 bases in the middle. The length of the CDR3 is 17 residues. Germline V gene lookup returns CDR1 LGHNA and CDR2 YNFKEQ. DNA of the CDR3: TGTGCCAGCAGCCAAGTATATGGGGAGGCTCCCTACAATGAGCAGTTCTTC. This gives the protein CASSQVYGEAPYNEQFF.

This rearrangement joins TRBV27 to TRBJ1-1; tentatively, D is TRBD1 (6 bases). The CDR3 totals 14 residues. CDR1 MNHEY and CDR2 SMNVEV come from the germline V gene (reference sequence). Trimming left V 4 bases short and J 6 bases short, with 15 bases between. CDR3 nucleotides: TGTGCCAGCAGTTGGGAGGGGGGGAGACCTGAAGCTTTCTTT. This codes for CASSWEGGRPEAFF.

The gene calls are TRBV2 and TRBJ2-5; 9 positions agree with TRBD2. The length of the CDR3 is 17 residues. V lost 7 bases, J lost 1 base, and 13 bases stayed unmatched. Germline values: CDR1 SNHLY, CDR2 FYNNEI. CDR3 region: CASIEGSLTSGQETQYF. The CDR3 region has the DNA TGTGCCAGCATCGAGGGGAGCTTGACTAGCGGCCAAGAGACCCAGTACTTC.

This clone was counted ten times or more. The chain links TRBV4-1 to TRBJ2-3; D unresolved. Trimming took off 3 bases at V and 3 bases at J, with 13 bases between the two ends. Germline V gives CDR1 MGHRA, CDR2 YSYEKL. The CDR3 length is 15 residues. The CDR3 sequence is CASSQNRALTDTQYF. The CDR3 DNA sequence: TGCGCCAGCAGCCAGAACCGGGCCTTAACAGATACGCAGTATTTT.

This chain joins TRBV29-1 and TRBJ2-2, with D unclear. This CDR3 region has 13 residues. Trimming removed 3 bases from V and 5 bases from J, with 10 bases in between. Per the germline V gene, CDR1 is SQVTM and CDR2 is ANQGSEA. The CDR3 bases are TGCAGCGTTGACCCCGGTGGGACCGGGGAGCTGTTTTTT. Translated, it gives CSVDPGGTGELFF.

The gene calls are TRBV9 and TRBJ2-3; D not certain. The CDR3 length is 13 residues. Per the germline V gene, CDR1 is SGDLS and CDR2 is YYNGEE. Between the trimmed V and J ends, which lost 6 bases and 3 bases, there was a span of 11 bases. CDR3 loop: CASKRGVTDTQYF. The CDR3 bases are TGTGCCAGCAAACGAGGTGTGACAGATACGCAGTATTTT.

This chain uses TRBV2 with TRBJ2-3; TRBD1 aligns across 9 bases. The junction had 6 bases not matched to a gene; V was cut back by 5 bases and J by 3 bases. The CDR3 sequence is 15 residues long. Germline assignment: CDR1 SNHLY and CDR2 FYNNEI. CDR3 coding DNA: TGTGCCAGCAGTATTGGACAGGGGCGGACAGATACGCAGTATTTT. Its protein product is CASSIGQGRTDTQYF. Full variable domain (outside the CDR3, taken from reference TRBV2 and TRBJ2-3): EPEVTQTPSHQVTQMGQEVILRCVPISNHLYFYWYRQILGQKVEFLVSFYNNEISEKSEIFDDQFSVERPDGSNFTLKIRSTKLEDSAMYFCASSIGQGRTDTQYFGPGTRLTVL.

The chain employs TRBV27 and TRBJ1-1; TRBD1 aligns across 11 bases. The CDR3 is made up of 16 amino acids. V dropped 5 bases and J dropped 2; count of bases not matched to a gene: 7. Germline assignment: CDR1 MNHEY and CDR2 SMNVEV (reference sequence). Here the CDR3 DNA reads TGTGCCAGCAGTCCCCTCCGGACAGGGGGCAACACTGAAGCTTTCTTT. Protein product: CASSPLRTGGNTEAFF.

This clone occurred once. The DNA for the CDR3 is TGTGCCAGTAGTATAGATCCCCCCAGCAACCGCCCAGAGACCCAGTACTTC. Amino acids: CASSIDPPSNRPETQYF. The chain couples TRBV19 to TRBJ2-5; D gene ambiguous. Germline V gene data show CDR1 as LNHDA and CDR2 as SQIVND (reference sequence). The CDR3 contains 17 residues. Trimming took off 0 bases at V and 4 bases at J, with 18 bases between the two ends.

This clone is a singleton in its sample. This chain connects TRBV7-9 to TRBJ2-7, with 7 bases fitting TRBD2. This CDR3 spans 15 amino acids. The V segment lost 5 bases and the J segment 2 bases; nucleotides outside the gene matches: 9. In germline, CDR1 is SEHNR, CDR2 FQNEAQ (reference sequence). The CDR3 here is CASSQHGGSPYEQYF. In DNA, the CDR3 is TGTGCCAGCAGCCAACACGGCGGGAGCCCCTACGAGCAGTACTTC.

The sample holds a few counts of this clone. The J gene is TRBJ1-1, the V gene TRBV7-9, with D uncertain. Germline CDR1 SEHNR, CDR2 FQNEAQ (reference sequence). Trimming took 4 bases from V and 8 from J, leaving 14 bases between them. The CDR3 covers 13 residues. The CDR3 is CASSYPSGSEAFF. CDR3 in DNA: TGTGCCAGCAGCTACCCGTCGGGCAGCGAAGCTTTCTTT.

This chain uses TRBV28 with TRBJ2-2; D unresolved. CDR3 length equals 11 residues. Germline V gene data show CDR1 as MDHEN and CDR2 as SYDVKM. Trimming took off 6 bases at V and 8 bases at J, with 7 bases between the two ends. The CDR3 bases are TGTGCCAGCAGGAATCTTGGGGAGCTGTTTTTT. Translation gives CASRNLGELFF.

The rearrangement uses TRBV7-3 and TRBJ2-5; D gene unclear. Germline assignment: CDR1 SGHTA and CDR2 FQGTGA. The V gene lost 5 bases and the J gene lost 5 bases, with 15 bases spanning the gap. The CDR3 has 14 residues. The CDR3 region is CASSHTTGGETQYF. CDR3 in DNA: TGTGCCAGCAGCCACACCACGGGTGGGGAGACCCAGTACTTC.

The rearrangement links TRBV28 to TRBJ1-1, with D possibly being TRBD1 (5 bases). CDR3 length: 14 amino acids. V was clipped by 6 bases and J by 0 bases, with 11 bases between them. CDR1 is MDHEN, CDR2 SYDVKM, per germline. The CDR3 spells CASSPRQLNTEAFF. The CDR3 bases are TGTGCCAGCAGCCCTAGACAGTTGAACACTGAAGCTTTCTTT.

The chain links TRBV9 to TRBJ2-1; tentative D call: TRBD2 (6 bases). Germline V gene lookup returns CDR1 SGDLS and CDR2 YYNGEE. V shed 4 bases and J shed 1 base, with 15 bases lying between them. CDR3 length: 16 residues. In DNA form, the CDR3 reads TGTGCCAGCAGCACGTCCGGGACTCCGTCCTACAATGAGCAGTTCTTC. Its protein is CASSTSGTPSYNEQFF.

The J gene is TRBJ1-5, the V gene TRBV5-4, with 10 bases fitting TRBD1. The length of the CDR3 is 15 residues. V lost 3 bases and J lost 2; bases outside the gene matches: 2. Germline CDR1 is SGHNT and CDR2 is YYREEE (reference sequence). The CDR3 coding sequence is TGTGCCAGCAGCTACGGGACAGGGGGCAATCAGCCCCAGCATTTT. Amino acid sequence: CASSYGTGGNQPQHF.

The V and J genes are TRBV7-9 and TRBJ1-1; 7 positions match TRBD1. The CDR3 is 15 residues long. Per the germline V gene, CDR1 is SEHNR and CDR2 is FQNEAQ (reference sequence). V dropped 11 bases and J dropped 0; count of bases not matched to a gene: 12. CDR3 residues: CALERGRGLNTEAFF. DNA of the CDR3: TGTGCCCTGGAGCGGGGGAGGGGGCTGAACACTGAAGCTTTCTTT.

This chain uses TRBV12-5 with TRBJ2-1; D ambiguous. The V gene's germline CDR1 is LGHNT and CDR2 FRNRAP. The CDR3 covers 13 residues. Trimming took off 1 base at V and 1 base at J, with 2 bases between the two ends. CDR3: CASGLASYNEQFF. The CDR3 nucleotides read TGTGCTAGTGGTTTGGCGTCCTACAATGAGCAGTTCTTC.

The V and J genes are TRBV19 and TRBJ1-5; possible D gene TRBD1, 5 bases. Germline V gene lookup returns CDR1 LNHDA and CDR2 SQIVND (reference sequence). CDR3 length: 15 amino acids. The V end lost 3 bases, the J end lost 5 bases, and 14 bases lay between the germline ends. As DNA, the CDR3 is TGTGCCAGTAGTATTTGGGGAGGGGTGGATCAGCCCCAGCATTTT. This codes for CASSIWGGVDQPQHF.

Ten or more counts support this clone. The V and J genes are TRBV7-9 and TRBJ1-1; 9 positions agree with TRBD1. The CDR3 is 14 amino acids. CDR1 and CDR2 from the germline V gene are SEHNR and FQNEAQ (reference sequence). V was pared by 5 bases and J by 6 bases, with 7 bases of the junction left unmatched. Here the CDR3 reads CASSPPTGGAEAFF. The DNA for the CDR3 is TGTGCCAGCAGCCCACCTACAGGGGGCGCTGAAGCTTTCTTT.

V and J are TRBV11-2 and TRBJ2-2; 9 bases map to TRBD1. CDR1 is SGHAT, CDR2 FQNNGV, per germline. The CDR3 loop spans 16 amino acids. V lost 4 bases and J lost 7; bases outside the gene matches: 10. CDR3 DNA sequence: TGTGCCAGCAGCTCCCCGGGACAGGGTTTACACGGGGAGCTGTTTTTT. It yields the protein CASSSPGQGLHGELFF.

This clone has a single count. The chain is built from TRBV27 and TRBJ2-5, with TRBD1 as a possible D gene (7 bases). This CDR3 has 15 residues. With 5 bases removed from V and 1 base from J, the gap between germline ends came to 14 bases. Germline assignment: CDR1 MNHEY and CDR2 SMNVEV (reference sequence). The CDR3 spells CASSLTQGGQETQYF. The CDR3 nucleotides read TGTGCCAGCAGTCTCACCCAGGGGGGCCAAGAGACCCAGTACTTC.